The 6 T cell receptor beta chains listed next were all sequenced from one sample in a study of T cell responses to AZD1222 COVID-19 vaccine. Some clones are missing from TCRdb's copy, which holds only in-frame ones; the method was immunoSEQ multiplex PCR. The table shows over 70,000 clones, with around 90% occurring only once. The sample here was peripheral blood, taken 28 days after the second AZD1222 dose. All receptors derive from an adult who received the AZD1222 COVID-19 vaccine.

This clone was seen once. The chain has TRBV5-6 and TRBJ1-2; TRBD1 is a possible D gene (5 bases). Germline V gene data show CDR1 as SGHDT and CDR2 as YYEEEE. The CDR3 runs to 16 residues. Trimming removed 2 bases from V and 8 bases from J, with 22 bases in between. The CDR3 protein is CASSFGAGTAAGGYTF. The CDR3 DNA sequence: TGTGCCAGCAGCTTCGGAGCGGGGACGGCCGCGGGGGGCTACACCTTC. The full variable domain, its missing parts supplied by reference TRBV5-6 and TRBJ1-2, is DAGVTQSPTHLIKTRGQQVTLRCSPKSGHDTVSWYQQALGQGPQFIFQYYEEEERQRGNFPDRFSGHQFPNYSSELNVNALLLGDSALYLCASSFGAGTAAGGYTFGSGTRLTVV.

Here the CDR3 DNA reads TGTGCCAGCAGCTTGGTGGGTAGGGGCTACACCTTC. Its translation: CASSLVGRGYTF. The chain combines TRBV5-6 with TRBJ1-2; D gene ambiguous. The CDR3 covers 12 residues. V lost 0 bases and J lost 8, with 8 bases in between. Germline-derived CDR1 and CDR2 are SGHDT and YYEEEE.

J is TRBJ2-3 and V is TRBV5-4, with 7 bases fitting TRBD1. Germline V gives CDR1 SGHNT, CDR2 YYREEE (reference sequence). This CDR3 contains 15 residues. With V trimmed by 2 bases and J by 2 bases, 5 bases remained unmatched. Here the CDR3 DNA reads TGTGCCAGCAGCTTTATGGGACAGCACACAGATACGCAGTATTTT. Translating it yields CASSFMGQHTDTQYF.

The chain has TRBV5-1 and TRBJ2-5; the D is unclear. V lost 3 bases to trimming and J lost 5 bases, with 5 bases between them. Germline values: CDR1 SGHRS, CDR2 YFSETQ. This CDR3 has 11 residues. CDR3 DNA: TGCGCCAGCAGCTCAAGTGAGACCCAGTACTTC. This sequence encodes CASSSSETQYF.

This clone was seen a single time. The CDR3 DNA reads TGTGCCAGCAGTATCCGACAGGGGGCCGGCAATGAGCAGTTCTTC. Protein: CASSIRQGAGNEQFF. This chain uses TRBV6-5 with TRBJ2-1, with TRBD1 matching 10 bases. Germline V gene sequence: CDR1 MNHEY, CDR2 SVGAGI. The CDR3 totals 15 residues. Trimming cost V 5 bases and J 6 bases; bases outside gene matches: 7.

J is TRBJ1-4 and V is TRBV30; the match to TRBD1 covers 7 bases. Trimming removed 2 bases from V and 4 bases from J; junction bases left unmatched: 4. Germline assignment: CDR1 GTSNPN and CDR2 SVGIG (reference sequence). The CDR3 length is 14 residues. This CDR3 reads CAWSLGTVNEKLFF. DNA of the CDR3: TGTGCCTGGAGTCTCGGGACAGTTAATGAAAAACTGTTTTTT.